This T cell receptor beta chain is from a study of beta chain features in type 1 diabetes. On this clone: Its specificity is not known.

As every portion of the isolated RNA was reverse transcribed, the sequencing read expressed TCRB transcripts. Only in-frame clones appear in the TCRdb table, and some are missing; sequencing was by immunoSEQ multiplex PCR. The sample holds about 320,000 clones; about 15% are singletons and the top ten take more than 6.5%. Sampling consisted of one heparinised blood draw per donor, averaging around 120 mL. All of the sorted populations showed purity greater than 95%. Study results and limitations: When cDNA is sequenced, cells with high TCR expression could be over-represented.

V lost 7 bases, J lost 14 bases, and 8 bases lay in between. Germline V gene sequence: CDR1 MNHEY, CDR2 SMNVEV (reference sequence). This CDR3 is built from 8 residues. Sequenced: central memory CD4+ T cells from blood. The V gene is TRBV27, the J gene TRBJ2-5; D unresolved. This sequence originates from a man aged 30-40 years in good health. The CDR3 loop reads CASKGPYF. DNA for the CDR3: TGTGCCAGCAAAGGGCCCTACTTC.